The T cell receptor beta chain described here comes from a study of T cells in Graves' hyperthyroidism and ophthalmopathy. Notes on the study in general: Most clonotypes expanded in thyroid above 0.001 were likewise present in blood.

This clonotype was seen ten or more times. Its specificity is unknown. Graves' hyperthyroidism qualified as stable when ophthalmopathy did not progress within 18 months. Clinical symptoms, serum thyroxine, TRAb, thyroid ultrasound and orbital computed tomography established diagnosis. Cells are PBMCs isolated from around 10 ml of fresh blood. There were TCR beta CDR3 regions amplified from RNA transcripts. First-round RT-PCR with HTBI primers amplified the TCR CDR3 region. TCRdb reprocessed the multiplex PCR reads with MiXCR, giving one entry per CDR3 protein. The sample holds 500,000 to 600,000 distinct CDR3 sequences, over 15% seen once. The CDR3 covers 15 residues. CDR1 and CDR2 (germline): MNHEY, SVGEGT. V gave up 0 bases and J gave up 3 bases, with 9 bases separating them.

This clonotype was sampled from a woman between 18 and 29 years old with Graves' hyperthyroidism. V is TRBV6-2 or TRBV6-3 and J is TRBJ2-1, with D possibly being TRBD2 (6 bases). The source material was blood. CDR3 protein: CASSYSRDFYNEQFF. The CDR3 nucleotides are TGTGCCAGCAGTTACTCTAGGGACTTCTACAATGAGCAGTTCTTC.